What follows are 32 T cell receptor beta chains derived from one specimen sequenced in a study of cytomegalovirus exposure and HLA in healthy donors (dated by TCRdb to about 2017). The method was the immunoSEQ multiplex PCR assay. A mixture of 60 forward primers for TCR Vbeta segments and 13 reverse primers for TCR Jbeta segments was used in the multiplex PCR. Held by TCRdb, this immuneACCESS table contains in-frame sequences only and omits some clones. Under half of the omission traces to an unresolved V gene where checked; the cause of the rest is unknown. Recorded for this sample are 150,000 to 200,000 clones; about 13% of them occurred a single time. In total, the top ten clones hold about 7.8% of the sample. Sequencing was carried out using PBMCs. These receptors were taken from a man in his forties or fifties in good health and CMV-seropositive.

The V and J genes are TRBV6-5 and TRBJ2-5; TRBD2 matches 10 bases. This CDR3 has 13 residues. Germline lookup yields CDR1 MNHEY and CDR2 SVGAGI. Trimming at V came to 5 bases and at J to 7 bases, leaving 4 bases not matched to a gene. The CDR3 loop reads CASSDRLAGTQYF. The CDR3 DNA is TGTGCCAGCAGTGACCGACTAGCGGGGACCCAGTACTTC.

This clone was counted a few times. The rearrangement uses TRBV7-2 and TRBJ1-4; 8 nucleotides agree with TRBD1. With 4 bases clipped from V and 1 base from J, the junction kept 5 bases outside the gene matches. Germline lookup yields CDR1 SGHTA and CDR2 FQGNSA. This CDR3 spans 16 amino acids. The CDR3 loop reads CASSYTGGRTNEKLFF. CDR3 nucleotides: TGTGCCAGCAGCTATACAGGGGGGAGAACTAATGAAAAACTGTTTTTT.

V usage is TRBV11-3 and J usage is TRBJ2-5; 12 bases are shared with TRBD1. The germline CDR1 and CDR2 sequences are SGHNT and YENEEA. The ends lost 1 base at V and 5 bases at J; junction bases unmatched: 5. CDR3 length equals 16 residues. The CDR3 nucleotides are TGTGCCAGCAGCTTAGGAGGGACAGGGGGCGAGGAGACCCAGTACTTC. Translation gives CASSLGGTGGEETQYF.

V usage is TRBV7-2 and J usage is TRBJ2-7; 7 bases agree with TRBD1. The V gene end was trimmed by 0 bases and the J gene end by 2 bases; junction bases not matched to a gene: 4. Germline-derived CDR1 and CDR2 are SGHTA and FQGNSA. The CDR3 has 15 amino acids. The CDR3 loop is CASSLALQGAYEQYF. CDR3 nucleotide sequence: TGTGCCAGCAGCTTAGCCCTCCAGGGGGCCTACGAGCAGTACTTC.

This clone was observed a few times. The CDR3 loop reads CASSEQGQQNSGNTIYF. The CDR3 DNA sequence: TGTGCCAGCAGTGAACAGGGGCAGCAAAACTCTGGAAACACCATATATTTT. This chain links TRBV6-1 with TRBJ1-3, with TRBD1 as a possible D gene (6 bases). The germline V gene has CDR1 MNHNS and CDR2 SASEGT. CDR3 length: 17 residues. Trimming took 2 bases from V and 0 from J, leaving 14 bases between them.

This clone was seen a handful of times. V gene TRBV4-3 combines with J gene TRBJ1-2; TRBD1 is a possible D gene (5 bases). The germline V gene has CDR1 LGHNA and CDR2 YSLEER. This CDR3 has 16 amino acids. V was cut by 0 bases and J by 2 bases, with 13 bases left in between. CDR3 in amino acids: CASSQDVAGKNYGYTF. The CDR3 DNA reads as TGCGCCAGCAGCCAAGATGTCGCAGGGAAAAACTATGGCTACACCTTC.

In DNA, the CDR3 is TGCGCCAGCAGCAACTTAGCGGGGGGCGTCAACGAGCAGTACTTC. As protein: CASSNLAGGVNEQYF. The chain has TRBV5-1 and TRBJ2-7; 10 bases are shared with TRBD2. Germline V gene sequence: CDR1 SGHRS, CDR2 YFSETQ. The CDR3 length is 15 residues. Losses at the gene ends were 4 bases for V and 5 bases for J; bases not matched to a gene: 9.

This clone was seen a handful of times. This chain uses TRBV30 with TRBJ1-1; no clear D. This CDR3 has 13 amino acids. The V gene's germline CDR1 is GTSNPN and CDR2 SVGIG (reference sequence). With 2 bases removed from V and 5 bases from J, the gap between germline ends came to 12 bases. The DNA of the CDR3 is TGTGCCTGGAGTCGGGTGGGGAGGACTGAAGCTTTCTTT. Protein product: CAWSRVGRTEAFF.

The table lists this clone with a few counts. The V gene is TRBV29-1, the J gene TRBJ2-5, with 10 bases matching TRBD2. Judging by the DNA end, TRBJ2-7 fits better; the J call may be wrong. Germline assignment: CDR1 SQVTM and CDR2 ANQGSEA. The CDR3 has 15 amino acids. Here the CDR3 reads CSVDGLAGAPIEQYF. CDR3 sequence (DNA): TGCAGCGTTGATGGGCTAGCGGGGGCCCCGATCGAGCAGTACTTC.

The gene calls are TRBV21-1 and TRBJ1-5. TRBV21-1 is annotated as a pseudogene. The length of the CDR3 is 17 residues. CDR3 loop: CASSLKDVQEWSQPQHF. The CDR3 DNA sequence: TGTGCCAGCAGCCTCAAAGACGTCCAAGAGTGGAGTCAGCCCCAGCATTTT.

This chain connects TRBV7-6 to TRBJ1-3; the D gene is possibly TRBD1 (6 bases). V was shortened by 3 bases and J by 2 bases, with 11 bases between the two germline ends. The CDR3 has 15 residues. Germline CDR1 SGHVS, CDR2 FNYEAQ. This chain's CDR3 is CASSFGTGTGNTIYF. As DNA, the CDR3 is TGTGCCAGCAGCTTCGGCACAGGGACTGGAAACACCATATATTTT.

This clone was picked up one time. The V gene is TRBV10-3, the J gene TRBJ1-3; 9 bases are a match to TRBD1. The CDR3 extends over 16 amino acids. With 8 bases clipped from V and 0 bases from J, the junction kept 8 bases outside the gene matches. In germline, CDR1 is ENHRY, CDR2 SYGVKD. CDR3: CAISPDRGSSGNTIYF. For the CDR3, the DNA is TGTGCCATCTCCCCTGACAGGGGGAGCTCTGGAAACACCATATATTTT.

This chain links TRBV7-9 with TRBJ2-5; the D gene is possibly TRBD2 (6 bases). Germline V gives CDR1 SEHNR, CDR2 FQNEAQ (reference sequence). CDR3 length: 12 residues. The V gene lost 8 bases and the J gene lost 5 bases, with 12 bases spanning the gap. The CDR3 nucleotides read TGTGCCAGCGACGAGGCGGGGGAGACCCAGTACTTC. Translation: CASDEAGETQYF. Full variable domain (outside the CDR3, taken from reference TRBV7-9 and TRBJ2-5): DTGVSQNPRHKITKRGQNVTFRCDPISEHNRLYWYRQTLGQGPEFLTYFQNEAQLEKSRLLSDRFSAERPKGSFSTLEIQRTEQGDSAMYLCASDEAGETQYFGPGTRLLVL.

This chain links TRBV27 with TRBJ1-5; maybe TRBD1 (6 bases). Germline V lookup: CDR1 MNHEY, CDR2 SMNVEV (reference sequence). Trimming stripped 4 bases from V and 2 bases from J, with 12 bases between. The length of the CDR3 is 15 residues. The CDR3 spells CASSSKGGGNQPQHF. The CDR3, as DNA: TGTGCCAGCAGTTCAAAGGGGGGGGGCAATCAGCCCCAGCATTTT.

The chain couples TRBV4-3 to TRBJ2-1; 11 bases agree with TRBD2. This CDR3 contains 17 residues. Losses at the gene ends were 0 bases for V and 0 bases for J; bases not matched to a gene: 1. Per germline, CDR1 LGHNA and CDR2 YSLEER. The chain's CDR3 is CASSQDLAGGSYNEQFF. The CDR3 nucleotides are TGCGCCAGCAGCCAAGATCTAGCGGGGGGCTCCTACAATGAGCAGTTCTTC.

The rearrangement uses TRBV7-9 and TRBJ1-1; 7 positions agree with TRBD1. CDR3 length: 13 residues. Germline V gene sequence: CDR1 SEHNR, CDR2 FQNEAQ (reference sequence). The V gene end was trimmed by 4 bases and the J gene end by 6 bases; junction bases not matched to a gene: 5. The CDR3 is CASSYYRGSEAFF. The CDR3 DNA follows: TGTGCCAGCAGCTACTACAGGGGATCTGAAGCTTTCTTT.

This clone was seen a handful of times. The chain couples TRBV5-4 to TRBJ1-2; possible D gene TRBD1, 6 bases. The CDR3 covers 13 residues. Germline V gives CDR1 SGHNT, CDR2 YYREEE (reference sequence). V was shortened by 4 bases and J by 6 bases, with 13 bases between the two germline ends. The CDR3 DNA follows: TGTGCCAGCAGCCTAGAGAACAGGGATGGCTACACCTTC. This gives the protein CASSLENRDGYTF.

This clone came up a few times. The chain combines TRBV21-1 with TRBJ1-1; the D call TRBD1 from the table was never checked on the DNA. TRBV21-1 is a pseudogene locus. The CDR3 covers 16 residues. The CDR3 DNA follows: TGTGCCAGCAGCCCCCCGGGGGACAGGTCGAACACTGAAGCTTTCTTT. It is translated as CASSPPGDRSNTEAFF.

This clone was seen a handful of times. V is TRBV2 and J is TRBJ1-5; no clear D. Trimming left V 2 bases short and J 2 bases short, with 13 bases between. The germline CDR1 and CDR2 sequences are SNHLY and FYNNEI. The CDR3 is 16 amino acids. The CDR3 here is CASSEMTRQRNQPQHF. The CDR3 DNA sequence: TGTGCCAGCAGTGAAATGACACGTCAACGCAATCAGCCCCAGCATTTT. Supplemented by reference TRBV2 and TRBJ1-5, the full variable domain reads EPEVTQTPSHQVTQMGQEVILRCVPISNHLYFYWYRQILGQKVEFLVSFYNNEISEKSEIFDDQFSVERPDGSNFTLKIRSTKLEDSAMYFCASSEMTRQRNQPQHFGDGTRLSIL.

This clone was recorded a few times. The chain uses TRBV6-1 and TRBJ1-5; perhaps TRBD1 as D (5 bases). This CDR3 region has 14 residues. V lost 1 base and J lost 7, with 11 bases in between. The germline V gene has CDR1 MNHNS and CDR2 SASEGT. CDR3 sequence reads: CASSEVRGTQPQHF. CDR3 sequence (DNA): TGTGCCAGCAGTGAAGTCCGGGGGACCCAGCCCCAGCATTTT.

This clone was recorded a few times. The chain joins TRBV9 to TRBJ2-7; 12 bases align to TRBD2. V was clipped by 5 bases and J by 2 bases; unmatched bases: 11. The germline gives CDR1 SGDLS, CDR2 YYNGEE. The CDR3 sequence is 17 residues long. In DNA form, the CDR3 reads TGTGCCAGCAGTCCCTCTGGGGCTAGCGGGGGGGCCTACGAGCAGTACGTC. Protein product: CASSPSGASGGAYEQYV.

J is TRBJ1-4 and V is TRBV4-3; 7 bases align to TRBD1. Germline V gives CDR1 LGHNA, CDR2 YSLEER. The CDR3 loop spans 15 amino acids. The V segment lost 0 bases and the J segment 6 bases; nucleotides outside the gene matches: 4. CDR3 nucleotide sequence: TGCGCCAGCAGCCAAGAAACAGGGGCAGATGAAAAACTGTTTTTT. Its protein is CASSQETGADEKLFF.

This clone was counted only a few times. The rearrangement uses TRBV29-1 and TRBJ2-3; 7 nucleotides align to TRBD2. The CDR3 covers 15 residues. CDR1 and CDR2 from the germline V gene are SQVTM and ANQGSEA. V shed 0 bases, J shed 4 bases, and the junction held 7 bases outside the gene matches. CDR3 in DNA: TGCAGCGTTGAAGAACGGGGCGGGGGTGCAGATACGCAGTATTTT. Its protein product is CSVEERGGGADTQYF.

The rearrangement links TRBV7-8 to TRBJ2-3; 8 positions match TRBD1. V lost 4 bases and J lost 4; bases outside the gene matches: 4. The CDR3 has 14 residues. CDR1 and CDR2 from the germline V gene are SGHVS and FQNEAQ. Written as DNA, the CDR3 is TGTGCCAGCAGCTCGGGACAGGCGGCAGATACGCAGTATTTT. It is translated as CASSSGQAADTQYF.

The chain combines TRBV4-3 with TRBJ2-2; 8 bases agree with TRBD1. V was clipped by 1 base and J by 0 bases; unmatched bases: 7. This CDR3 region has 18 residues. From germline, CDR1 is LGHNA and CDR2 YSLEER. CDR3 amino acids: CASSQGGQAFTNTGELFF. CDR3 coding DNA: TGCGCCAGCAGCCAAGGGGGACAGGCCTTTACGAACACCGGGGAGCTGTTTTTT.

The J gene is TRBJ2-7, the V gene TRBV6-5; no reliable D call. Trimming took 0 bases from V and 3 from J, leaving 9 bases between them. CDR1 MNHEY and CDR2 SVGAGI come from the germline V gene. The CDR3 sequence is 14 residues long. CDR3 sequence (DNA): TGTGCCAGCAGTTACTCGGTAGTCTACTACGAGCAGTACTTC. Its protein is CASSYSVVYYEQYF.

This clone showed up just a few times. The CDR3 region is CASSFGVAGAGDTQYF. The CDR3 bases are TGCGCCAGCAGCTTCGGGGTAGCGGGGGCGGGGGATACGCAGTATTTT. The rearrangement links TRBV5-1 to TRBJ2-3, with 9 nucleotides matching TRBD2. Germline trimming cut 2 bases from V and 6 bases from J; bases unmatched to any gene: 10. Germline V gene lookup returns CDR1 SGHRS and CDR2 YFSETQ. This CDR3 spans 16 amino acids.

This CDR3 reads CASSVDRGDYGYTF. CDR3 DNA: TGTGCCAGCAGCGTAGATCGGGGGGACTATGGCTACACCTTC. The chain is built from TRBV9 and TRBJ1-2; D may be TRBD1 (5 bases). Trimming cost V 0 bases and J 3 bases, with 9 bases left between them. The length of the CDR3 is 14 residues. Germline CDR1 is SGDLS and CDR2 is YYNGEE.

This clone was counted between two and nine times. The chain employs TRBV27 and TRBJ1-1, with D unresolved. The V gene's germline CDR1 is MNHEY and CDR2 SMNVEV (reference sequence). The CDR3 covers 14 residues. The ends were cut back, 5 bases at V and 1 base at J, with 11 bases in the middle. The CDR3 sequence: CASSTRQKNTEAFF. The CDR3 DNA sequence: TGTGCCAGCAGTACCAGACAAAAGAACACTGAAGCTTTCTTT.

A few counts support this clone. The chain is built from TRBV9 and TRBJ2-7; D gene unclear. Trimming removed 5 bases at V and 3 bases at J, with 6 bases between. Germline V lookup: CDR1 SGDLS, CDR2 YYNGEE. The CDR3 consists of 11 residues. The CDR3 reads CASSRYYEQYF. CDR3 DNA sequence: TGTGCCAGCAGTCGCTACTACGAGCAGTACTTC.

This clone was observed a handful of times. The DNA for the CDR3 is TGTGCCAGCAGTCTGGCAGGGAGGGAAGATACGCAGTATTTT. Translated, it gives CASSLAGREDTQYF. V is TRBV27 and J is TRBJ2-3; TRBD2 aligns across 7 bases. Germline assignment: CDR1 MNHEY and CDR2 SMNVEV (reference sequence). V lost 5 bases and J lost 5; bases outside the gene matches: 7. This CDR3 contains 14 residues.

This clone was seen only a few times. The rearrangement links TRBV11-3 to TRBJ2-3, with 13 bases fitting TRBD2. CDR3 length: 16 residues. Trimming at V came to 5 bases and at J to 1 base, leaving 3 bases not matched to a gene. Germline-derived CDR1 and CDR2 are SGHNT and YENEEA. The CDR3 here is CASSPGLAGGTDTQYF. DNA of the CDR3: TGTGCCAGCAGCCCCGGACTAGCGGGGGGCACAGATACGCAGTATTTT. Variable domain in full (rest from reference TRBV11-3 and TRBJ2-3): EAGVVQSPRYKIIEKKQPVAFWCNPISGHNTLYWYLQNLGQGPELLIRYENEEAVDDSQLPKDRFSAERLKGVDSTLKIQPAELGDSAVYLCASSPGLAGGTDTQYFGPGTRLTVL.